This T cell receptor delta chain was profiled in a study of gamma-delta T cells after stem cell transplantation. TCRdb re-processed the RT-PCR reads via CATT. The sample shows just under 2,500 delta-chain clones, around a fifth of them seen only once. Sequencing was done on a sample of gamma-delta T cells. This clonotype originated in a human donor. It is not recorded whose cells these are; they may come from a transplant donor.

The CDR3 DNA is TGTGCCTGTGACGCCGGAGGGATAAGCGGCTGGGACACCCGACAGATGTTTTTC. The encoded protein is CACDAGGISGWDTRQMFF. V usage is TRDV2 and J usage is TRDJ3; D possibly corresponds to TRDD3 (6 bases). Germline V gene lookup returns CDR1 GEAIGNYY and CDR2 EKD. The CDR3 consists of 18 residues. Trimming pared 3 bases from V and 3 bases from J, leaving 17 bases between.